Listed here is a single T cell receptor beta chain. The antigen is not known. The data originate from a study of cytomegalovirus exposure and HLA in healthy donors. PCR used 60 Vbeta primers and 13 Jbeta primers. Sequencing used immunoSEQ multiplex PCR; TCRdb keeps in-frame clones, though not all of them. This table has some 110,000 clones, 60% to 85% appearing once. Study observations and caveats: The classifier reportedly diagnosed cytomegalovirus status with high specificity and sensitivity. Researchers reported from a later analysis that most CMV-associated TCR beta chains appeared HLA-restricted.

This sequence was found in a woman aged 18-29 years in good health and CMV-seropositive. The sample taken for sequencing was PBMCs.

CDR3 coding DNA: TGTGCCACCAGCAGAACTGCCCGGACTAGCGGGGAAAAAACATCTAGCACAGATACGCAGTATTTT. Amino acids: CATSRTARTSGEKTSSTDTQYF. The chain uses TRBV15 and TRBJ2-3, with 12 bases fitting TRBD2. The CDR3 covers 22 residues. With V trimmed by 2 bases and J by 0 bases, 18 bases remained unmatched. Per the germline V gene, CDR1 is LNHNV and CDR2 is YYDKDF (reference sequence).